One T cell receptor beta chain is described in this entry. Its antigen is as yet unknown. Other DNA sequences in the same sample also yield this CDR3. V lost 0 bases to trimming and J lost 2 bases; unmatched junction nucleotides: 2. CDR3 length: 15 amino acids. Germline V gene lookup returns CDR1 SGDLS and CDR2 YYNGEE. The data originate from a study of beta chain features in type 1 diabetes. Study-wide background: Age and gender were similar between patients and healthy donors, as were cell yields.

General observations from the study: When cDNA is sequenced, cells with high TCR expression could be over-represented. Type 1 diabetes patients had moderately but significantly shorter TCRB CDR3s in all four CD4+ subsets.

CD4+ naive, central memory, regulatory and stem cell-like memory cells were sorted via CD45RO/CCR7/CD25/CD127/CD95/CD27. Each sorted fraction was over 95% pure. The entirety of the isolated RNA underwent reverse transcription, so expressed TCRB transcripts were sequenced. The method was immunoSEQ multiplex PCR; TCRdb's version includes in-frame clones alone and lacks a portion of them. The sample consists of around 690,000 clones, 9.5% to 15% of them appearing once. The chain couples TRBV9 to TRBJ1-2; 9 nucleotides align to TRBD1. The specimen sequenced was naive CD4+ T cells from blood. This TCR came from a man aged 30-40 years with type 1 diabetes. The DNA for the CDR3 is TGTGCCAGCAGCGTAGAGGGACAGGGAAACTATGGCTACACCTTC. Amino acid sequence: CASSVEGQGNYGYTF.